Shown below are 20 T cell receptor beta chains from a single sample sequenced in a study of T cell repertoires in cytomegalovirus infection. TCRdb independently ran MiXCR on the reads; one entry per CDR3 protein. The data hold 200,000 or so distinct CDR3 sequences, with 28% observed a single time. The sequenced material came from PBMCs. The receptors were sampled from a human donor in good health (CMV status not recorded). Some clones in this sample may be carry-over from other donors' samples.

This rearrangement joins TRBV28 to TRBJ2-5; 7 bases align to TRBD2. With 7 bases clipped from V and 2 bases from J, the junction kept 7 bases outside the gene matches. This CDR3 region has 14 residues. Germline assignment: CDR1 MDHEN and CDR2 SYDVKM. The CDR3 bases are TGTGCCAGCAATCCCGCGGGGGTTCAAGAGACCCAGTACTTC. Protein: CASNPAGVQETQYF.

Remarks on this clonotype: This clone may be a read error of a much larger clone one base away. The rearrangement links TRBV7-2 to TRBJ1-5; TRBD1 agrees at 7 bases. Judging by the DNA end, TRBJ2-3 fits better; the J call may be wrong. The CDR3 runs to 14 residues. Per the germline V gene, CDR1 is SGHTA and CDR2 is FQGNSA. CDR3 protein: CASSRTGDDQPQYF. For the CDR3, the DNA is TGTGCCAGCAGCCGTACAGGGGATGATCAGCCCCAGTATTTT.

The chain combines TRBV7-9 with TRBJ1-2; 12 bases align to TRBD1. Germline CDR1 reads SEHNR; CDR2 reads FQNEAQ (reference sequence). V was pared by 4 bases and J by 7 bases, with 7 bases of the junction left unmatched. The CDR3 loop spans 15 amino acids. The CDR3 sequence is CASSYTGTGGSGYTF. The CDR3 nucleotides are TGTGCCAGCAGCTACACCGGGACAGGGGGCTCTGGCTACACCTTC. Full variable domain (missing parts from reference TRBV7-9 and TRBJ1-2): DTGVSQNPRHKITKRGQNVTFRCDPISEHNRLYWYRQTLGQGPEFLTYFQNEAQLEKSRLLSDRFSAERPKGSFSTLEIQRTEQGDSAMYLCASSYTGTGGSGYTFGSGTRLTVV.

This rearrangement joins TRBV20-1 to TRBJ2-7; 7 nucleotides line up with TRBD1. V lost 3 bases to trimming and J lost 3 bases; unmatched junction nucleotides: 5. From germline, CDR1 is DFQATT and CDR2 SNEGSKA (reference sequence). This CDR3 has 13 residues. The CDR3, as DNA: TGCAGTGCTAGCGCCCAGGGGGACTACGAGCAGTACTTC. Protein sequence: CSASAQGDYEQYF.

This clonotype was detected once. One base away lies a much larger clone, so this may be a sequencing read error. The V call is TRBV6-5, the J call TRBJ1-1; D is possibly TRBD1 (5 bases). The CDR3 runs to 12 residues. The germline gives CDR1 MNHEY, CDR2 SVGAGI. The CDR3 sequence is CDSGGVGTEAFF. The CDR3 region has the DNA TGTGACAGCGGAGGGGTTGGCACTGAAGCTTTCTTT.

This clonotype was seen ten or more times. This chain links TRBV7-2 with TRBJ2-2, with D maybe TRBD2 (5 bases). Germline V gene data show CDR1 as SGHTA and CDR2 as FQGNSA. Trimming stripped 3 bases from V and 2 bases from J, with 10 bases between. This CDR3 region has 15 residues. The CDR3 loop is CASSFLGLNTGELFF. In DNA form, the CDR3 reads TGTGCCAGCAGCTTCCTAGGACTCAACACCGGGGAGCTGTTTTTT.

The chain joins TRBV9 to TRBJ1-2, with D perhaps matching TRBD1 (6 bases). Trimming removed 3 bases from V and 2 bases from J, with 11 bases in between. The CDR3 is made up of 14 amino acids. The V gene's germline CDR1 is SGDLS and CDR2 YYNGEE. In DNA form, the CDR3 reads TGTGCCAGCAGCGGTCAGGGGAGAAACTATGGCTACACCTTC. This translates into CASSGQGRNYGYTF.

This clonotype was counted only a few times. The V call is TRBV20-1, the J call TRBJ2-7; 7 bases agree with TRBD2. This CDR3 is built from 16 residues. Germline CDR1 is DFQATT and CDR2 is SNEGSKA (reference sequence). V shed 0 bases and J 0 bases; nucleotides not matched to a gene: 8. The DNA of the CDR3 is TGCAGTGCTAGAGACCCAGGGAGGGGTGGCTCCTACGAGCAGTACTTC. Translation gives CSARDPGRGGSYEQYF.

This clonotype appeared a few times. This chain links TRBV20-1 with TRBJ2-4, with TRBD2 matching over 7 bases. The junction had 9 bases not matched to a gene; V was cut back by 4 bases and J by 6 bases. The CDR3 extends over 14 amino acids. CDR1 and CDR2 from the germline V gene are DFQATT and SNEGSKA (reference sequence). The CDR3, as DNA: TGCAGTGCTACACGGGAGGCCTCCGGAAACATTCAGTACTTC. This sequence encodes CSATREASGNIQYF.

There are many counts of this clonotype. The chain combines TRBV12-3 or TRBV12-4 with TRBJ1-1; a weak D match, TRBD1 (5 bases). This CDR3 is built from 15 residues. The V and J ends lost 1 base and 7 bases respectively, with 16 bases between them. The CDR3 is CASSLVSGGRGEAFF. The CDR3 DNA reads TGTGCCAGCAGTTTAGTCAGCGGGGGAAGAGGTGAAGCTTTCTTT.

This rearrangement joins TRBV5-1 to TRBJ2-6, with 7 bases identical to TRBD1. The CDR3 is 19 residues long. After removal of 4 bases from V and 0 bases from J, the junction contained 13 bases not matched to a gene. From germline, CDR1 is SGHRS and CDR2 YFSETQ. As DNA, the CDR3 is TGCGCCAGCAGCGAATTAAACAGGGGTCGAAGCTCTGGGGCCAACGTCCTGACTTTC. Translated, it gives CASSELNRGRSSGANVLTF.

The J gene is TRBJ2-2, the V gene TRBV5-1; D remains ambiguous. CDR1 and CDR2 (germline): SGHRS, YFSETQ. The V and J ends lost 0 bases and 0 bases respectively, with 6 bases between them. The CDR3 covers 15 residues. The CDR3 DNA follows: TGCGCCAGCAGCTTGGCCGCGTCGAACACCGGGGAGCTGTTTTTT. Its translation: CASSLAASNTGELFF.

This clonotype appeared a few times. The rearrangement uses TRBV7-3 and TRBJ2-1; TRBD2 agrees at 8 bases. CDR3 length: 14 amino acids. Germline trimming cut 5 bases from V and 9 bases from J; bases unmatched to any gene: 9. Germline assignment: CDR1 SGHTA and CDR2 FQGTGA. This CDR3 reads CASSRQAGGGEQFF. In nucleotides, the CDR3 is TGTGCCAGCAGCCGGCAGGCGGGGGGTGGTGAGCAGTTCTTC.

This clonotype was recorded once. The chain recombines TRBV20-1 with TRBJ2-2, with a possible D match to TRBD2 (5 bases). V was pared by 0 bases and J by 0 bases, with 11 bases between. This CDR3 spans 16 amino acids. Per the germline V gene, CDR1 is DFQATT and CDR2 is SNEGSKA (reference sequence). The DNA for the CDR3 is TGCAGTGCTAGAGATGGGGAGACTTCGAACACCGGGGAGCTGTTTTTT. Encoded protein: CSARDGETSNTGELFF.

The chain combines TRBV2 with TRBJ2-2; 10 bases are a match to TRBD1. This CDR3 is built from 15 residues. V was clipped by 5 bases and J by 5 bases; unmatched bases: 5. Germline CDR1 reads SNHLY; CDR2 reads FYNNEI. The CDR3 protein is CASSPTGGGTGELFF. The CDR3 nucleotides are TGTGCCAGCAGTCCGACAGGGGGCGGAACCGGGGAGCTGTTTTTT.

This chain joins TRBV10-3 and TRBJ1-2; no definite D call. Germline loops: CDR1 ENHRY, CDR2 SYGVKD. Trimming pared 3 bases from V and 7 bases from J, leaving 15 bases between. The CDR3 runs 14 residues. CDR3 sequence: CAISDADGYGGYTF. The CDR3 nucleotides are TGTGCCATCAGTGACGCGGACGGGTACGGTGGCTACACCTTC.

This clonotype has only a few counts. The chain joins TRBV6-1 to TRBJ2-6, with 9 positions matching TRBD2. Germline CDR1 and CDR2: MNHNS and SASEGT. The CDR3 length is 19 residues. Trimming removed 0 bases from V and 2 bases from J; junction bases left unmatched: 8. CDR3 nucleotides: TGTGCCAGCAGTGAAGCGCTGGGGCGGGGGGGCGCTGGGGCCAACGTCCTGACTTTC. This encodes CASSEALGRGGAGANVLTF.

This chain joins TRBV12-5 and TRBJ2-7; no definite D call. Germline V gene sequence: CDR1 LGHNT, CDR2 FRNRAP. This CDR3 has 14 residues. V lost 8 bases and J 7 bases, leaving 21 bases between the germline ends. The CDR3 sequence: CASTSPLHMNEQYF. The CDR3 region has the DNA TGTGCTAGTACAAGCCCCTTACATATGAATGAGCAGTACTTC.

CDR3 sequence (DNA): TGCAGTGCTAGAGATGCAGGGGCAGTGCACTCTGGAAACACCATATATTTT. Translated, it gives CSARDAGAVHSGNTIYF. The chain employs TRBV20-1 and TRBJ1-3; possible D gene TRBD1, 6 bases. There are 17 residues in the CDR3. Germline values: CDR1 DFQATT, CDR2 SNEGSKA (reference sequence). V was pared by 0 bases and J by 0 bases, with 15 bases between.

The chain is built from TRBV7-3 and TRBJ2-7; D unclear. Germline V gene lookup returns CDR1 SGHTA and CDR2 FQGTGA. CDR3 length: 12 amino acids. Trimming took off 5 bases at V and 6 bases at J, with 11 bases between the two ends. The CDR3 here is CASSDPPGEQYF. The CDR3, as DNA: TGTGCCAGCAGCGACCCCCCGGGCGAGCAGTACTTC.